Sequencing of this T cell receptor beta chain was carried out in a study of T cells of healthy individuals. MiXCR, applied by TCRdb to the 5' RACE reads, yields one record per CDR3 protein. The repertoire holds fewer than 70,000 distinct CDR3 sequences, around 15% seen once, with 15% to 20% in the top ten. The V gene's germline CDR1 is MNHEY and CDR2 SVGEGT. V lost 6 bases, J lost 2 bases, and 14 bases lay in between. CDR3 length: 15 residues. The sequence came from a human donor in good health. The chain links TRBV6-2 or TRBV6-3 to TRBJ2-1, with a weak D call TRBD2 (5 bases). CDR3 residues: CASSDGLIPYNEQFF. CDR3 bases: TGTGCCAGCAGCGACGGACTTATACCCTACAATGAGCAGTTCTTC.